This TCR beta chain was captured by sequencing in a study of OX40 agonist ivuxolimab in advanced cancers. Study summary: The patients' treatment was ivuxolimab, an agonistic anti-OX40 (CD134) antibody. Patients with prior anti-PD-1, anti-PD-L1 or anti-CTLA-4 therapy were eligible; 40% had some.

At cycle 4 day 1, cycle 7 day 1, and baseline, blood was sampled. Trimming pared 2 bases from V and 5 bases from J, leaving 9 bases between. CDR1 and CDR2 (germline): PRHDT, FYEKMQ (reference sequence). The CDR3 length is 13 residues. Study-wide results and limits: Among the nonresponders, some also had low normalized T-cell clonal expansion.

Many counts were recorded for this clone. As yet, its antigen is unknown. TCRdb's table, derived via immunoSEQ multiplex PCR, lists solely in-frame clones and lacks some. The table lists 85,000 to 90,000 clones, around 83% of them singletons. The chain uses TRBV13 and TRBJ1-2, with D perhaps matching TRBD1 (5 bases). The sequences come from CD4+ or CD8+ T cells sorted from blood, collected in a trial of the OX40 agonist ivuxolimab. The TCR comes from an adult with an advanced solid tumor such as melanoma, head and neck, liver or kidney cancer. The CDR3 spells CASSLSGRYGYTF. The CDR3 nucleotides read TGTGCCAGCAGCTTATCAGGGAGATATGGCTACACCTTC.